These T cell receptor beta chains were read from a single sample in a study of blood T cells in healthy people across ages. In TCRdb, the 5' RACE reads were re-called with MiXCR into one record per CDR3 protein. The sample has about 1.7 million distinct CDR3 sequences, 28% seen once; the top ten hold roughly 8%. Sequencing was carried out using blood. Every receptor here comes from a woman aged 25 to 39 in good health. Both conserved end residues are part of each CDR3. Each record gives: J gene, D gene, V gene, clone size, CDR3 DNA, CDR3 protein. The D gene is left open where the match is weak. Clone size is shown for a subset of rows, as once, few, many or a class of expanded clone.

TRBJ2-1,.,TRBV20-1,.,TGCAGTGCTAGAGTACCTGCCTGGGGGGAGCAGTTCTTC,CSARVPAWGEQFF
TRBJ2-5,.,TRBV5-1,.,TGCGCCAGCAACCCCGGCATTTGGGGGCCACAAGAGACCCAGTACTTC,CASNPGIWGPQETQYF
TRBJ2-7,.,TRBV20-1,many,TGCAGTGCATCCAGACAGGAAAGGGGGCAGTACTTC,CSASRQERGQYF
TRBJ1-1,.,TRBV28,.,TGTGCCAGCGTATCCGCAGGCCGCACTGAAGCTTTCTTT,CASVSAGRTEAFF
TRBJ2-7,.,TRBV6-1,many,TGTGCCAGCAGTGAAGGGTTCTACGAGCAGTACTTC,CASSEGFYEQYF
TRBJ1-2,.,TRBV11-2,few,TGTGCCAGCCGGGCCCAGCGTCGTGGCGGCTACACCTTC,CASRAQRRGGYTF
TRBJ2-1,.,TRBV4-1,.,TGCGCCAGCAGCCAAGATTCGACTCGTCCATACAATGAGCAGTTCTTC,CASSQDSTRPYNEQFF
TRBJ2-7,.,TRBV11-2,many,TGTGCCAGCAGCTTAGGTGGGGATGGAGGGGGCGAGCAGTACTTC,CASSLGGDGGGEQYF
TRBJ2-5,TRBD2,TRBV3-1,.,TGTGCCAGCAGCCAAACCTCGCCTACTAGCGGGGGGGAGACCCAGTACTTC,CASSQTSPTSGGETQYF
TRBJ1-1,.,TRBV6-5,.,TGTGCCAGCAGTTATTCCAGGGATGCGAACACTGAAGCTTTCTTT,CASSYSRDANTEAFF
TRBJ1-5,.,TRBV20-1,.,TGCAGTGCTAGTCCACGGTTCCGCAATCAGCCCCAGCATTTT,CSASPRFRNQPQHF